The rows below give T cell receptor beta chains drawn from one sample of a study of CXCR3-negative and CXCR3-positive naive CD8 T cells. TCRdb reprocessed the 5' RACE reads and stores each CDR3 protein as one record, lacking DNA. Here the sample table reports 100,000 to 150,000 distinct CDR3 sequences. The sequenced material came from naive CXCR3- CD8+ T cells from blood. The receptors stem from a human donor in good health. Some clones in this sample may be carry-over from other donors' samples. The CDR3 runs from the conserved cysteine through the conserved F or W.

J,V,CDR3
TRBJ2-4,TRBV12-3/TRBV12-4,CASNTYGAKNIQYF
TRBJ2-3,TRBV7-6,CASSLGARGGDTQYF
TRBJ2-5,TRBV7-6,CAGSLDSDKETQYF
TRBJ2-7,TRBV7-9,CASSDPAASSYEQYF
TRBJ2-1,TRBV29-1,CSAKAGLYNEQFF
TRBJ2-5,TRBV4-1,CASSHPSGRAVETQYF
TRBJ2-7,TRBV12-3/TRBV12-4,CASSLLSPRGINEQYF
TRBJ2-7,TRBV7-9,CASSSWLGGTGLNPSYEQYF
TRBJ2-7,TRBV6-6,CASSPGRLNEQYF
TRBJ1-1,TRBV7-8,CASSLDQGEGTEAFF